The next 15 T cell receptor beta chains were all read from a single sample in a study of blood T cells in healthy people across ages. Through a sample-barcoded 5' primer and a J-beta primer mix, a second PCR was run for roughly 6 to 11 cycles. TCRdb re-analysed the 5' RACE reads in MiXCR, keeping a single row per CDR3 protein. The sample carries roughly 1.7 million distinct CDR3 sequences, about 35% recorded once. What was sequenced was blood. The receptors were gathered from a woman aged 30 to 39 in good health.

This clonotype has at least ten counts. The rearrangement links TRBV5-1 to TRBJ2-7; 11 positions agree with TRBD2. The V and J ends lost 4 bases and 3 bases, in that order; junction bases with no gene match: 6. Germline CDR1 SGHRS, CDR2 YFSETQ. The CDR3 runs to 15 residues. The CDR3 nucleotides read TGCGCCAGCAGCGTGACCGGGACTAGCGGCTACGAGCAGTACTTC. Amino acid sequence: CASSVTGTSGYEQYF.

CDR3 nucleotides: TGCGCCAGCAGCCAATTTTCAACTAGCGCAGTTTATGATACGCAGTATTTT. Translated, it gives CASSQFSTSAVYDTQYF. The gene calls are TRBV4-1 and TRBJ2-3; 7 bases line up with TRBD2. There are 17 residues in the CDR3. Germline V gene lookup returns CDR1 MGHRA and CDR2 YSYEKL. Losses at the gene ends were 2 bases for V and 6 bases for J; bases not matched to a gene: 14.

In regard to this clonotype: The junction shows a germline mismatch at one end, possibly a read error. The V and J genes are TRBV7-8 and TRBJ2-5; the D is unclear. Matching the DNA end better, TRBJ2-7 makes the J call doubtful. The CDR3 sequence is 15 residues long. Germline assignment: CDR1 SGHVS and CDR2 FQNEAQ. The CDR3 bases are TGTGCCAGCAGCTCCTTGACCGCGAACTCCTGCGAGCAGTACTTC. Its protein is CASSSLTANSCEQYF.

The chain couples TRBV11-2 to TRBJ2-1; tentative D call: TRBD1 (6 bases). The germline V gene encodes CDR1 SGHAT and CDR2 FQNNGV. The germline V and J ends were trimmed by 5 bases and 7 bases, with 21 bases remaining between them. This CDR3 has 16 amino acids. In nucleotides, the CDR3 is TGTGCCAGCAGCCCCCGCCCGAGACAGGATACAAATGAGCAGTTCTTC. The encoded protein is CASSPRPRQDTNEQFF.

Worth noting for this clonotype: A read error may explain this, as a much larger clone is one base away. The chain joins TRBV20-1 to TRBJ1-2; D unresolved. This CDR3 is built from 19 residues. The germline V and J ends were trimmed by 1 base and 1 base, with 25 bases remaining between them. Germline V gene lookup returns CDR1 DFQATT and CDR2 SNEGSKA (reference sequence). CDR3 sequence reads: CSARVGGEKYAISNYGYTF. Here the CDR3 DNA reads TGCAGTGCTAGAGTCGGCGGGGAAAAATATGCCATCAGTAACTATGGCTACACCTTC.

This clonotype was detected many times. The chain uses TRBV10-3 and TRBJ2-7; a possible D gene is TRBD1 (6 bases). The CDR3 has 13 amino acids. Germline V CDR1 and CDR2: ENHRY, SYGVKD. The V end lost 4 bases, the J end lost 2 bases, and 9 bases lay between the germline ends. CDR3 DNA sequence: TGTGCCATCAGTGGAGGACAGACCTACGAGCAGTACTTC. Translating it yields CAISGGQTYEQYF.

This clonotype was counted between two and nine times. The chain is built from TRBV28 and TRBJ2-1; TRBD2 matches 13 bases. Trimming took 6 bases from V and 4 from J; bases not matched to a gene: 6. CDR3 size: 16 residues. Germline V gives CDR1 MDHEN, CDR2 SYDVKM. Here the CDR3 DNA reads TGTGCCAGCAGGTCCCCGGGACTAGCGGGATACAATGAGCAGTTCTTC. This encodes CASRSPGLAGYNEQFF. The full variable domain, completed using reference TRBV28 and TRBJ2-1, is DVKVTQSSRYLVKRTGEKVFLECVQDMDHENMFWYRQDPGLGLRLIYFSYDVKMKEKGDIPEGYSVSREKKERFSLILESASTNQTSMYLCASRSPGLAGYNEQFFGPGTRLTVL.

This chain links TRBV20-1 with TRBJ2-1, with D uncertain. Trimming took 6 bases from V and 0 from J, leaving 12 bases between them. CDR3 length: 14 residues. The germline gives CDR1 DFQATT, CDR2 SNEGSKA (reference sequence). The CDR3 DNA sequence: TGCAGTGCCCAGACACCAGGCTCCTACAATGAGCAGTTCTTC. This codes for CSAQTPGSYNEQFF.

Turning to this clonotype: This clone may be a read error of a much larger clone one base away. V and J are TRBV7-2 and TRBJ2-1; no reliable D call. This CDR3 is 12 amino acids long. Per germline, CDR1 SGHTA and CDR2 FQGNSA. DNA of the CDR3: TGTGCCAACAGCTTAGATGACAATGAGCAGTTCTTC. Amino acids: CANSLDDNEQFF.

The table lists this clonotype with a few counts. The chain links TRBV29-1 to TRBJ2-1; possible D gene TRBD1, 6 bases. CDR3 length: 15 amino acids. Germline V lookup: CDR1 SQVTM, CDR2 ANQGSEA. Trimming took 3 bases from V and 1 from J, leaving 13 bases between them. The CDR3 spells CSVDSATGSYNEQFF. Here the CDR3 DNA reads TGCAGCGTTGACTCGGCCACAGGGTCCTACAATGAGCAGTTCTTC.

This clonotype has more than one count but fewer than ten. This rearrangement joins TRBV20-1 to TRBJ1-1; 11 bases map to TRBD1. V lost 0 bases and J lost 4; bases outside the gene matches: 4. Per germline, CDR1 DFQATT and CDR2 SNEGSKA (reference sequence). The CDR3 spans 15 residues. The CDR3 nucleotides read TGCAGTGCTAGAGACCAGGGACAGGGGGGCACTGAAGCTTTCTTT. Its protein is CSARDQGQGGTEAFF.

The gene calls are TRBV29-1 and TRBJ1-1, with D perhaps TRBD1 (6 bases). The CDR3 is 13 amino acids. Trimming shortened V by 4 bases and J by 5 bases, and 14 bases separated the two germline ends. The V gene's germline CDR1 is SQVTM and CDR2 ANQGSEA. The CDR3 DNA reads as TGCAGCGTTGGGTCAGGGGTTGATACTGAAGCTTTCTTT. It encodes CSVGSGVDTEAFF.

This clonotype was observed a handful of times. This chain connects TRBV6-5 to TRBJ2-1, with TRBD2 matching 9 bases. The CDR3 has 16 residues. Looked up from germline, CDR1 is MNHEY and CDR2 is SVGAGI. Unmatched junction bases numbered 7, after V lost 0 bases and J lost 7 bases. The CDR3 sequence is CASSYSGGGALNEQFF. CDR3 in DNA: TGTGCCAGCAGTTACTCCGGCGGGGGGGCGTTGAATGAGCAGTTCTTC.

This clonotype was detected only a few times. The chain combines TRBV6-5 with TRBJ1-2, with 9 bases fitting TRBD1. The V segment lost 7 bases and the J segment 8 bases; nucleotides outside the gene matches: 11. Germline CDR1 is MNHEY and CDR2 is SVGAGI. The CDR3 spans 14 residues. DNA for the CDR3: TGTGCCAGCAACAGAGACGACAGGGGGGGAGGCTACACCTTC. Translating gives CASNRDDRGGGYTF.

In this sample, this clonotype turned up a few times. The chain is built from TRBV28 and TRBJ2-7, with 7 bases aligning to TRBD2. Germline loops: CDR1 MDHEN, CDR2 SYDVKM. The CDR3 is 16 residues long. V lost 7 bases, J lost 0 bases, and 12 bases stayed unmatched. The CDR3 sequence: CASIQSKGGASYEQYF. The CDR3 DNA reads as TGTGCCAGCATTCAATCCAAGGGAGGGGCCTCCTACGAGCAGTACTTC.